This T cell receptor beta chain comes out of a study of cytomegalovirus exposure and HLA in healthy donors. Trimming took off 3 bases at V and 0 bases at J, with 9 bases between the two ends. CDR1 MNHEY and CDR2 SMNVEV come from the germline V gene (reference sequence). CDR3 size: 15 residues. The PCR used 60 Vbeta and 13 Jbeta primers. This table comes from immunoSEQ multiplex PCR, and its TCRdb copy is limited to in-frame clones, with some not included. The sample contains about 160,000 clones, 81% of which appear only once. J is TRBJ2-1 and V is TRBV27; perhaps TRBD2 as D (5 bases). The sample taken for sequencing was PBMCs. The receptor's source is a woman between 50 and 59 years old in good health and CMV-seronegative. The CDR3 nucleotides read TGTGCCAGCAGTTTGTTAGCGAGCTCCTACAATGAGCAGTTCTTC. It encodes CASSLLASSYNEQFF.